One sample yielded the 18 T cell receptor beta chains listed below, sequenced in a study of cytomegalovirus exposure and HLA in healthy donors. Vbeta (60) and Jbeta (13) primers were used in the PCR. Produced via immunoSEQ multiplex PCR; TCRdb's table is partial and in-frame only. The sample consists of 50,000 to 55,000 clones, approximately 85% of them appearing once. Sequenced material: PBMCs. The receptors here all came from a boy aged 5-17 years in good health and CMV-seropositive.

This clone was detected a few times. This sequence joins TRBV4-1 and TRBJ1-1; perhaps TRBD1 as D (5 bases). Trimming removed 4 bases at V and 0 bases at J, with 15 bases between. The CDR3 loop spans 16 amino acids. The germline V gene has CDR1 MGHRA and CDR2 YSYEKL. The DNA for the CDR3 is TGCGCCAGCAGCCGGCATGCAGGGCCCATGAACACTGAAGCTTTCTTT. Translating gives CASSRHAGPMNTEAFF.

Details on this clone: At the DNA level, this CDR3 is encoded by other sequences in the same sample as well. The chain employs TRBV6-1 and TRBJ2-1; 12 bases map to TRBD1. The junction had 15 bases not matched to a gene; V was cut back by 2 bases and J by 10 bases. Germline CDR1 is MNHNS and CDR2 is SASEGT. CDR3 length: 18 residues. CDR3 amino acids: CASSEFQRRDRGQGEQFF. In DNA, the CDR3 is TGTGCCAGCAGTGAATTTCAGAGAAGGGACAGGGGGCAGGGCGAGCAGTTCTTC.

The chain has TRBV7-9 and TRBJ2-7; 8 bases are shared with TRBD2. Germline V gene lookup returns CDR1 SEHNR and CDR2 FQNEAQ (reference sequence). Trimming cost V 8 bases and J 8 bases; bases outside gene matches: 14. This CDR3 comprises 14 residues. This CDR3 is CASALAGLAQKQYF. DNA of the CDR3: TGTGCCAGCGCTCTAGCCGGACTAGCCCAAAAGCAGTACTTC.

The chain is built from TRBV27 and TRBJ2-1, with unresolved D. The CDR3 sequence is 15 residues long. V was shortened by 2 bases and J by 0 bases, with 8 bases between the two germline ends. The V gene's germline CDR1 is MNHEY and CDR2 SMNVEV (reference sequence). The DNA of the CDR3 is TGTGCCAGCAGTTTAGGGCTTAGCTCCTACAATGAGCAGTTCTTC. Its translation: CASSLGLSSYNEQFF.

V is TRBV2 and J is TRBJ1-5, with 7 bases aligning to TRBD1. V lost 3 bases, J lost 0 bases, and 2 bases stayed unmatched. The CDR3 is made up of 15 amino acids. CDR1 and CDR2 from the germline V gene are SNHLY and FYNNEI. The CDR3 sequence: CASSEGTASNQPQHF. The CDR3 bases are TGTGCCAGCAGTGAGGGGACAGCTAGCAATCAGCCCCAGCATTTT.

This chain uses TRBV18 with TRBJ2-7; D uncertain. CDR1 is KGHSH and CDR2 is LQKENI in the germline V gene. The CDR3 has 16 residues. Trimming removed 6 bases at V and 5 bases at J, with 23 bases between. The CDR3 DNA reads as TGTGCCAGCTCCCCCGAGACCCGGAGCTCCCTCAACGAGCAGTACTTC. The encoded protein is CASSPETRSSLNEQYF.

The CDR3 sequence: CASSYGSNYEQYF. CDR3 sequence (DNA): TGTGCCAGCAGTTACGGTTCCAACTACGAGCAGTACTTC. The chain joins TRBV9 to TRBJ2-7; D is unclear. This CDR3 spans 13 amino acids. Germline assignment: CDR1 SGDLS and CDR2 YYNGEE. Between the trimmed V and J ends, which lost 5 bases and 3 bases, there was a span of 12 bases.

The rearrangement uses TRBV7-6 and TRBJ2-1; 14 nucleotides match TRBD2. The ends lost 4 bases at V and 0 bases at J; junction bases unmatched: 8. The CDR3 covers 19 residues. The germline V gene encodes CDR1 SGHVS and CDR2 FNYEAQ. The CDR3 region is CASSSGTSGGLSSYNEQFF. In nucleotides, the CDR3 is TGTGCCAGCAGCTCTGGGACTAGCGGGGGCCTTAGCTCCTACAATGAGCAGTTCTTC.

This chain connects TRBV16 to TRBJ2-2, with TRBD2 identical over 9 bases. J was trimmed by 0 bases and V by 3 bases; bases with no gene match: 5. The CDR3 has 17 amino acids. Looked up from germline, CDR1 is KGHSY and CDR2 is FQNENV. This chain's CDR3 is CASSQRGGGTNTGELFF. CDR3 DNA sequence: TGTGCCAGCAGCCAGCGCGGGGGGGGCACGAACACCGGGGAGCTGTTTTTT.

This chain links TRBV5-4 with TRBJ1-1; TRBD1 is a possible D gene (6 bases). V shed 4 bases and J shed 4 bases, with 20 bases lying between them. Germline V lookup: CDR1 SGHNT, CDR2 YYREEE (reference sequence). This CDR3 is 16 amino acids long. The DNA of the CDR3 is TGTGCCAGCAGCCTCCCGACGGGGGGCGGGAGCACTGAAGCTTTCTTT. Translated, it gives CASSLPTGGGSTEAFF.

The V call is TRBV5-4, the J call TRBJ1-6; D may be TRBD1 (6 bases). The V and J ends lost 2 bases and 8 bases respectively, with 11 bases between them. The CDR3 totals 14 residues. Germline V gene sequence: CDR1 SGHNT, CDR2 YYREEE (reference sequence). The CDR3 nucleotides are TGTGCCAGCAGCTTAGGACAGTCTTATTCACCCCTCCACTTT. Amino acid sequence: CASSLGQSYSPLHF.

Turning to this clone: It is unclear where the CDR3 begins or ends on the DNA, so no DNA is shown, and the CDR3 is as TCRdb lists it. The rearrangement uses TRBV6-1 and TRBJ1-1. With termini counted, the CDR3 has 16 amino acids. Germline CDR1 is MNHNS and CDR2 is SASEGT. This chain's CDR3 is CASSEDVWRGNTEAFF.

V gene TRBV5-4 combines with J gene TRBJ2-5; 8 positions agree with TRBD2. The CDR3 is 19 residues long. V trimming: 0 bases; J trimming: 1 base; junction bases outside the gene matches: 14. Germline-derived CDR1 and CDR2 are SGHNT and YYREEE (reference sequence). Written as DNA, the CDR3 is TGTGCCAGCAGCTTGGGGCCCCTTTTGGCGGGGGGCGGCCAAGAGACCCAGTACTTC. Encoded protein: CASSLGPLLAGGGQETQYF.

This clone appeared once. The chain is built from TRBV7-9 and TRBJ2-1, with a possible D match to TRBD2 (7 bases). This CDR3 has 14 residues. Between the trimmed V and J ends, which lost 5 bases and 8 bases, there was a span of 16 bases. The germline CDR1 and CDR2 sequences are SEHNR and FQNEAQ (reference sequence). The CDR3 reads CASSKFGGLDEQFF. CDR3 coding DNA: TGTGCCAGCAGCAAATTCGGGGGGCTTGATGAGCAGTTCTTC. The variable domain in full, with the rest retrieved from reference TRBV7-9 and TRBJ2-1, is DTGVSQNPRHKITKRGQNVTFRCDPISEHNRLYWYRQTLGQGPEFLTYFQNEAQLEKSRLLSDRFSAERPKGSFSTLEIQRTEQGDSAMYLCASSKFGGLDEQFFGPGTRLTVL.

This chain connects TRBV9 to TRBJ2-3, with D perhaps TRBD1 (5 bases). V lost 3 bases, J lost 3 bases, and 17 bases lay in between. CDR3 size: 16 residues. Looked up from germline, CDR1 is SGDLS and CDR2 is YYNGEE. The CDR3 nucleotides are TGTGCCAGCAGCGAGGACCGACAAAGACAGACAGATACGCAGTATTTT. It translates to CASSEDRQRQTDTQYF.

The rearrangement joins TRBV28 to TRBJ1-5; the D is unclear. Trimming pared 4 bases from V and 9 bases from J, leaving 10 bases between. The CDR3 is 12 amino acids. Germline values: CDR1 MDHEN, CDR2 SYDVKM. The CDR3, as DNA: TGTGCCAGCAGTTCGGAGATGCGGCCCCAGCATTTT. Translating it yields CASSSEMRPQHF.

V usage is TRBV6-5 and J usage is TRBJ1-2, with 7 bases lining up with TRBD1. Germline CDR1 reads MNHEY; CDR2 reads SVGAGI. The CDR3 covers 14 residues. V was clipped by 6 bases and J by 3 bases; unmatched bases: 7. CDR3 nucleotides: TGTGCCAGCAGGGGGACAGCGGGGGACTATGGCTACACCTTC. Protein sequence: CASRGTAGDYGYTF.

On this clone itself: The germline gene is not matched at one end of the junction; a read error may be the cause. V usage is TRBV7-7 and J usage is TRBJ2-5; D unresolved. Looked up from germline, CDR1 is SSHAT and CDR2 is FNYEAQ (reference sequence). The CDR3 loop spans 14 amino acids. The CDR3 is CASSLVSGQETQYF. CDR3 bases: TGTGCTAGCAGCTTAGTCTCGGGTCAAGAGACCCAGTACTTC.